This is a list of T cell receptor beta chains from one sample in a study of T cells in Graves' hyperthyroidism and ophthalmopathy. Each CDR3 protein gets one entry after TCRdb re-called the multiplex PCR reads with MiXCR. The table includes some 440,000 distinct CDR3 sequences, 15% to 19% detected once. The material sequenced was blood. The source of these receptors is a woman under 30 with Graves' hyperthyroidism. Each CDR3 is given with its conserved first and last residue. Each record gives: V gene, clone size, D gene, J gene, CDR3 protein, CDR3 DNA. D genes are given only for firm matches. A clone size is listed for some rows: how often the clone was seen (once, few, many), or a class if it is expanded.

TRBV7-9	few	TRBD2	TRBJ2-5	CASSLGASGRITQETQYF	TGTGCCAGCAGCTTAGGGGCTAGCGGGAGAATAACCCAAGAGACCCAGTACTTC
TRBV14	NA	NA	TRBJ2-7	CASSQDTGYYEQYF	TGTGCCAGCAGCCAAGATACAGGGTACTACGAGCAGTACTTC
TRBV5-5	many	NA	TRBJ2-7	CASSFADYEQYF	TGTGCCAGCAGCTTCGCGGACTACGAGCAGTACTTC
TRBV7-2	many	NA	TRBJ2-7	CASSLSQGGNEQYF	TGTGCCAGCAGCTTATCTCAGGGGGGAAACGAGCAGTACTTC
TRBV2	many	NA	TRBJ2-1	CASRTLASYNEQFF	TGTGCCAGCAGAACCTTAGCCTCCTACAATGAGCAGTTCTTC
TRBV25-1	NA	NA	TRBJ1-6	CASSGITGYSPLHF	TGTGCCAGCAGTGGCATTACAGGGTATTCACCCCTCCACTTT
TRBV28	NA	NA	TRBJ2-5	CASSQARTAQETQYF	TGTGCCAGCAGCCAAGCCCGGACAGCCCAAGAGACCCAGTACTTC
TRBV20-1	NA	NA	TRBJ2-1	CSARSTGSQQFF	TGCAGTGCTAGATCTACAGGGTCCCAGCAGTTCTTC
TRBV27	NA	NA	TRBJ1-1	CASSSNAVNTEAFF	TGTGCCAGCAGTTCCAATGCAGTGAACACTGAAGCTTTCTTT
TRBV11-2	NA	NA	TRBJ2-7	CASSLGLCEQYF	TGTGCCAGCAGCTTAGGACTCTGCGAGCAGTACTTC
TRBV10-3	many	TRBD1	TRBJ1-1	CAISGGQILTNTEAFF	TGTGCCATCAGCGGGGGACAGATCCTTACCAACACTGAAGCTTTCTTT
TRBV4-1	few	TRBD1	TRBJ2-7	CASSQIGVGTGDYEQYF	TGCGCCAGCAGCCAGATAGGGGTGGGGACAGGGGACTACGAGCAGTACTTC
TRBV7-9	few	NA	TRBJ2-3	CASSKAAATDTQYF	TGTGCCAGCAGCAAGGCGGCGGCAACAGATACGCAGTATTTT
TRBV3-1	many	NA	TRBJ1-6	CASSQVADSPLHF	TGTGCCAGCAGCCAAGTGGCAGATTCACCCCTCCACTTT
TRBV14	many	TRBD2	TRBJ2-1	CASSRWATGGPHEQFF	TGTGCCAGCAGCCGCTGGGCAACGGGAGGGCCCCATGAGCAGTTCTTC
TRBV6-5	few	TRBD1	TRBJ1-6	CASSYRDSNSPLHF	TGTGCCAGCAGTTACCGGGACAGTAATTCACCCCTCCACTTT
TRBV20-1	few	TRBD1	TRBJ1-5	CSAKTGKGGNQPQHF	TGCAGTGCCAAGACAGGGAAGGGCGGCAATCAGCCCCAGCATTTT
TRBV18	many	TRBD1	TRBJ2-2	CASSPGQGNTGELFF	TGTGCCAGCTCACCGGGACAGGGCAACACCGGGGAGCTGTTTTTT
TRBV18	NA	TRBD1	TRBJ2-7	CASSVTGGNYEQYF	TGTGCCAGCTCAGTTACAGGGGGCAACTACGAGCAGTACTTC
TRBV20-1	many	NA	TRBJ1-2	CSPRRQGYGYTF	TGCAGCCCGCGTAGGCAAGGCTATGGCTACACCTTC
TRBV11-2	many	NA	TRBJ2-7	CASSYTGNEQYF	TGTGCCAGCAGCTATACAGGGAACGAGCAGTACTTC
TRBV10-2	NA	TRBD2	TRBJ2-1	CASSEALAGGRVEQFF	TGCGCCAGCAGTGAGGCCCTAGCGGGGGGGCGGGTTGAGCAGTTCTTC
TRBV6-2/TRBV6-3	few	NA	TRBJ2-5	CASETLQETQYF	TGTGCCTCCGAAACCCTACAAGAGACCCAGTACTTC
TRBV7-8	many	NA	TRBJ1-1	CASSLVAGTEAFF	TGTGCCAGCAGCTTAGTCGCAGGGACTGAAGCTTTCTTT
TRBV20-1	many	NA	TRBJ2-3	CSAPRPSTDTQYF	TGCAGTGCCCCGCGACCTAGCACAGATACGCAGTATTTT
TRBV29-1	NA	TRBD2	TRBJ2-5	CSPSSGSLIQYF	TGCAGCCCCTCTAGCGGGAGTTTAATCCAGTACTTC
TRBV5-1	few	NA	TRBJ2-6	CASSLGRPTRGANVLTF	TGCGCCAGCAGCTTGGGGAGGCCGACAAGAGGGGCCAACGTCCTGACTTTC